A single T cell receptor beta chain is shown here with its context. V dropped 2 bases and J dropped 3 bases, with 5 bases sitting between them. The CDR3 consists of 13 residues. The germline CDR1 and CDR2 sequences are KGHSH and LQKENI. These data belong to a study of blood T cell repertoires in COVID-19. The overall study: From T cells, B-cell-depleted T cells, or PBMCs came the material, which was cDNA or gDNA.

Original data processing: Counts of nucleated cells, estimated from reference gene primer amplification, were obtained. Libraries were prepared by immunoSEQ multiplex PCR; TCRdb keeps only in-frame clonotypes and omits some of them. The V and J calls and the clone size are those of that table, but D and trimming were determined from the DNA. This table holds a few hundred thousand clones, roughly nine tenths found once. The participants were between about 18 and 95 years old and came from about two dozen US areas. Participants had their cohort set by participant-reported clinical history. The sample comprised PBMCs or T cells enriched from blood (not recorded which). This chain uses TRBV18 with TRBJ1-5; D not resolved. The receptor comes from a woman between 40 and 50 years old who had been exposed to COVID-19. For the CDR3, the DNA is TGTGCCAGCTCACCATCCCACAATCAGCCCCAGCATTTT. Translating gives CASSPSHNQPQHF.